The clone carrying this TCR beta chain was counted at least ten times. This entry comes from a study of read filtering for tumor transcriptome and immune sequencing. Overall study context: Roughly 8 patients were R-ISS I, some 16 were R-ISS II, 7 were R-ISS III. DNase treatment preceded whole-transcriptome library preparation. RNA-seq yielded only about 75 to 1273 TCR reads, IR-seq about 4 to 11 million.

This library used about 400 ng RNA and molecular barcoded adaptors spanning alpha/delta and beta/gamma chains. TCRdb passed the reads through MiXCR, listing each CDR3 protein once. The data hold 120,000 or so distinct CDR3 sequences, with about an eighth observed a single time. The CDR3 consists of 18 residues. Germline CDR1 is SGDLS and CDR2 is YYNGEE. Trimming at V came to 0 bases and at J to 5 bases, leaving 10 bases not matched to a gene. Sampling of bone marrow took place during active disease in every patient. The sample consisted of a population of CD138-negative cells sorted from bone marrow. This chain uses TRBV9 with TRBJ2-7; 14 nucleotides match TRBD2. The TCR sequence derives from a donor older than 35 with multiple myeloma. CDR3 sequence (DNA): TGTGCCAGCAGCGTAGGACTAGCGGGAGGGCCAATTGTCGACGAGCAGTACTTC. The encoded protein is CASSVGLAGGPIVDEQYF.